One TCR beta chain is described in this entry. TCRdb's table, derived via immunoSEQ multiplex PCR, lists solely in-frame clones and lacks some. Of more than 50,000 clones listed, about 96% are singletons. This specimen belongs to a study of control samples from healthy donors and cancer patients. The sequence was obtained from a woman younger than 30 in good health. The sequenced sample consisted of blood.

The CDR3 nucleotides are TGTGCCAGTAGTATTACGCCCGGGACAGGGACAGATACGCAGTATTTT. This encodes CASSITPGTGTDTQYF. The rearrangement joins TRBV19 to TRBJ2-3; 9 bases line up with TRBD1. V dropped 3 bases and J dropped 3; count of bases not matched to a gene: 7. The germline V gene has CDR1 LNHDA and CDR2 SQIVND (reference sequence). This CDR3 has 16 amino acids.